This T cell receptor beta chain comes out of a study of blood T cell repertoires in COVID-19. Study-level background: Samples representing acute and convalescent COVID-19 were sourced from the United States, Italy and Spain. PBMCs, B-cell-depleted T cells, or T cells provided the cDNA or gDNA that made up the material.

Per the original methods: For nucleated cells, counts were estimated from reference gene primer amplification. Profiling relied on immunoSEQ multiplex PCR, and the TCRdb table lists in-frame clones only, not all of them. V, J and clone size were drawn from that table, and D and trimming were deduced from the DNA. The repertoire holds fewer than 350,000 clones, with roughly 86% as singletons. V shed 6 bases and J 5 bases; nucleotides not matched to a gene: 4. The CDR3 spans 14 residues. Looked up from germline, CDR1 is SGHTA and CDR2 is FQGNSA. Patients at the Seattle site were enrolled during active infection and followed longitudinally.

V is TRBV7-2 and J is TRBJ2-5, with 12 bases that match TRBD2. The sequence came from a man aged 25-45 years with COVID-19, enrolled during active disease. Sequencing was done on a sample of peripheral blood. The CDR3 sequence: CASRTSGSGETQYF. The CDR3 nucleotides are TGTGCCAGCAGGACTAGCGGGAGTGGGGAGACCCAGTACTTC.